This T cell receptor (beta chain) is from a study of cytomegalovirus exposure and HLA in healthy donors. In the study overall: Unique TCRs from HLA-typed donors, around 79 million of them, were held in an early data release. Study-level points and caveats: In a later analysis, HLA-associated beta chains showed higher expansion and lower generation probabilities than comparable chains. No immune exposure information besides CMV serostatus was available.

On this clone itself: Its cognate antigen is unknown.

13 Jbeta primers and 60 Vbeta primers were used for the PCR. Libraries were prepared by immunoSEQ multiplex PCR; TCRdb keeps only in-frame clonotypes and omits some of them. This sample has about 170,000 clones, with roughly 84% found just once. This CDR3 has 13 amino acids. V lost 7 bases, J lost 6 bases, and 6 bases stayed unmatched. The germline CDR1 and CDR2 sequences are MNHEY and SVGAGI. The clonotype comes from a boy younger than 10 in good health and CMV-seronegative. The sample taken for sequencing was PBMCs. This chain links TRBV6-5 with TRBJ1-2; the match to TRBD1 covers 9 bases. CDR3 protein: CASKEQGANGYTF. CDR3 bases: TGTGCCAGCAAGGAACAGGGGGCGAATGGCTACACCTTC.